These 18 T cell receptor beta chains originate from one sample sequenced in a study of CD8 T cells in Susac syndrome. Random hexamers were used to reverse transcribe the RNA input (roughly 0.5 to 1 ug). TCRdb passed the immunoSEQ multiplex PCR reads through MiXCR, listing each CDR3 protein once. The sample contains 100,000 or so distinct CDR3 sequences, around 94% of which appear only once. Sequences were obtained from CD4+ T cells from PBMCs. The receptors derive from a human donor with Susac syndrome.

The genes are TRBV9 and TRBJ1-5; D is possibly TRBD1 (5 bases). Between the trimmed V and J ends, which lost 3 bases and 0 bases, there was a span of 7 bases. Germline V lookup: CDR1 SGDLS, CDR2 YYNGEE. There are 14 residues in the CDR3. CDR3 sequence: CASSGGGSNQPQHF. In DNA, the CDR3 is TGTGCCAGCAGCGGCGGGGGTAGCAATCAGCCCCAGCATTTT. The full variable domain, in which reference TRBV9 and TRBJ1-5 provide the parts outside the CDR3, is DSGVTQTPKHLITATGQRVTLRCSPRSGDLSVYWYQQSLDQGLQFLIQYYNGEERAKGNILERFSAQQFPDLHSELNLSSLELGDSALYFCASSGGGSNQPQHFGDGTRLSIL.

The chain combines TRBV25-1 with TRBJ1-1; no clear D. Trimming pared 4 bases from V and 1 base from J, leaving 7 bases between. This CDR3 region has 13 residues. The germline V gene encodes CDR1 MGHDK and CDR2 SYGVNS. The CDR3 region is CASSVRQNTEAFF. The CDR3 nucleotides read TGTGCCAGCAGTGTTAGACAGAACACTGAAGCTTTCTTT.

This chain links TRBV7-2 with TRBJ2-7; 7 nucleotides align to TRBD1. Losses at the gene ends were 5 bases for V and 2 bases for J; bases not matched to a gene: 6. The CDR3 consists of 14 residues. The germline gives CDR1 SGHTA, CDR2 FQGNSA. This CDR3 is CASSPSGTAYEQYF. CDR3 bases: TGTGCCAGCAGCCCCTCCGGGACAGCCTACGAGCAGTACTTC.

V gene TRBV9 combines with J gene TRBJ2-1, with 13 bases that match TRBD2. This CDR3 contains 16 residues. The junction had 4 bases not matched to a gene; V was cut back by 3 bases and J by 4 bases. Germline CDR1 and CDR2: SGDLS and YYNGEE. CDR3 DNA: TGTGCCAGCAGCGCCCGACTAGCGGGGGGTTACAATGAGCAGTTCTTC. This encodes CASSARLAGGYNEQFF. The complete variable domain, with remaining parts taken from reference TRBV9 and TRBJ2-1, reads DSGVTQTPKHLITATGQRVTLRCSPRSGDLSVYWYQQSLDQGLQFLIQYYNGEERAKGNILERFSAQQFPDLHSELNLSSLELGDSALYFCASSARLAGGYNEQFFGPGTRLTVL.

The chain uses TRBV6-2 or TRBV6-3 and TRBJ2-1, with 9 nucleotides matching TRBD2. After removal of 8 bases from V and 3 bases from J, the junction contained 5 bases not matched to a gene. The germline CDR1 and CDR2 sequences are MNHEY and SVGEGT. The CDR3 is 14 residues long. CDR3 sequence reads: CASALAGNYNEQFF. CDR3 nucleotide sequence: TGTGCCAGCGCTCTAGCGGGGAACTACAATGAGCAGTTCTTC.

The chain is built from TRBV4-1 and TRBJ2-3; D unresolved. The V and J ends lost 1 base and 2 bases respectively, with 4 bases between them. Germline-derived CDR1 and CDR2 are MGHRA and YSYEKL. This CDR3 has 13 amino acids. This CDR3 is CASSQVLTDTQYF. The DNA of the CDR3 is TGCGCCAGCAGCCAAGTCCTCACAGATACGCAGTATTTT.

This clonotype has a single count. The chain recombines TRBV9 with TRBJ2-3; 9 bases are shared with TRBD2. Germline CDR1 reads SGDLS; CDR2 reads YYNGEE. The V segment lost 0 bases and the J segment 1 base; nucleotides outside the gene matches: 18. The CDR3 contains 21 residues. CDR3 coding DNA: TGTGCCAGCAGCGTAGCTAGGATCGGGCTAGCGGGAACCTCGCGCACAGATACGCAGTATTTT. Protein: CASSVARIGLAGTSRTDTQYF.

The chain carries TRBV20-1 and TRBJ2-4; 13 nucleotides match TRBD2. V was clipped by 6 bases and J by 4 bases; unmatched bases: 9. Germline CDR1 DFQATT, CDR2 SNEGSKA (reference sequence). The CDR3 is made up of 16 amino acids. The chain's CDR3 is CSAEPRLAGGKNIQYF. The CDR3 nucleotides are TGCAGTGCGGAGCCCCGACTAGCGGGGGGAAAAAACATTCAGTACTTC.

This rearrangement joins TRBV6-2 or TRBV6-3 to TRBJ2-7, with D perhaps TRBD1 or TRBD2 (5 bases each). CDR1 and CDR2 from the germline V gene are MNHEY and SVGEGT. Trimming removed 5 bases at V and 3 bases at J, with 11 bases between. The CDR3 runs to 13 residues. In nucleotides, the CDR3 is TGTGCCAGCAGTCTCCGGGACGGCTACGAGCAGTACTTC. It translates to CASSLRDGYEQYF.

This chain connects TRBV2 to TRBJ2-7; D is uncertain. Trimming removed 1 base at V and 0 bases at J, with 10 bases between. The germline CDR1 and CDR2 sequences are SNHLY and FYNNEI. The CDR3 has 15 residues. The CDR3 region is CASSEVDYDSYEQYF. The CDR3 DNA reads TGTGCCAGCAGTGAAGTGGATTACGACTCCTACGAGCAGTACTTC.

The chain combines TRBV3-1 with TRBJ1-1, with a tentative D call TRBD1 (5 bases). The V end lost 5 bases, the J end lost 3 bases, and 13 bases lay between the germline ends. Germline V gives CDR1 LGHDT, CDR2 YNNKEL (reference sequence). CDR3 length equals 14 residues. CDR3 residues: CASSASDKHTEAFF. The CDR3 DNA is TGTGCCAGCAGCGCATCGGACAAACACACTGAAGCTTTCTTT.

The chain carries TRBV29-1 and TRBJ2-7; D gene unclear. Between the trimmed V and J ends, which lost 4 bases and 6 bases, there was a span of 10 bases. Germline CDR1 SQVTM, CDR2 ANQGSEA. The CDR3 is made up of 11 amino acids. CDR3 nucleotide sequence: TGCAGCGTTGGGGCCTTGGGCGAGCAGTACTTC. It codes for CSVGALGEQYF.

V and J are TRBV6-2 or TRBV6-3 and TRBJ2-1; the D call may be TRBD1 or TRBD2 (5 bases each). Germline CDR1 MNHEY, CDR2 SVGEGT. Trimming shortened V by 6 bases and J by 13 bases, and 22 bases separated the two germline ends. The CDR3 spans 14 residues. CDR3 sequence (DNA): TGTGCCAGCAGACCCTCCCTCCCGGGGACCCACCAGTTCTTC. It encodes CASRPSLPGTHQFF.

The chain carries TRBV3-1 and TRBJ2-1; 7 nucleotides agree with TRBD1. The CDR3 contains 16 residues. V was pared by 0 bases and J by 5 bases, with 7 bases of the junction left unmatched. Germline CDR1 LGHDT, CDR2 YNNKEL (reference sequence). CDR3 sequence reads: CASSQDPRGPNNEQFF. CDR3 DNA sequence: TGTGCCAGCAGCCAAGATCCGAGGGGGCCTAACAATGAGCAGTTCTTC.

The CDR3 protein is CASRDSGTGAGEKLFF. The CDR3 DNA reads TGTGCCAGCAGGGATTCCGGGACAGGGGCCGGTGAAAAACTGTTTTTT. This chain uses TRBV25-1 with TRBJ1-4; TRBD1 matches 10 bases. This CDR3 region has 16 residues. Looked up from germline, CDR1 is MGHDK and CDR2 is SYGVNS. V shed 6 bases, J shed 7 bases, and the junction held 11 bases outside the gene matches. Together with reference TRBV25-1 and TRBJ1-4, the CDR3 gives the full variable domain: EADIYQTPRYLVIGTGKKITLECSQTMGHDKMYWYQQDPGMELHLIHYSYGVNSTEKGDLSSESTVSRIRTEHFPLTLESARPSHTSQYLCASRDSGTGAGEKLFFGSGTQLSVL.

The V and J genes are TRBV3-1 and TRBJ2-5; the match to TRBD2 covers 8 bases. CDR1 and CDR2 from the germline V gene are LGHDT and YNNKEL (reference sequence). V lost 4 bases, J lost 5 bases, and 6 bases stayed unmatched. CDR3 length: 14 residues. The CDR3 sequence: CASSRSGVGETQYF. CDR3 nucleotides: TGTGCCAGCAGCCGTAGCGGGGTTGGGGAGACCCAGTACTTC.

V usage is TRBV11-2 and J usage is TRBJ2-7; no firm D call. CDR1 SGHAT and CDR2 FQNNGV come from the germline V gene. Trimming cost V 5 bases and J 6 bases, with 14 bases left between them. This CDR3 is 13 amino acids long. The CDR3 DNA reads TGTGCCAGCAGCCTAAATAGTATTGGCGAGCAGTACTTC. Its protein product is CASSLNSIGEQYF.

V gene TRBV28 combines with J gene TRBJ1-4, with D maybe TRBD1 (5 bases). CDR1 MDHEN and CDR2 SYDVKM come from the germline V gene. The CDR3 spans 13 residues. Trimming took off 3 bases at V and 8 bases at J, with 10 bases between the two ends. The CDR3 is CASSFGGREKLFF. The CDR3 nucleotides are TGTGCCAGCAGTTTCGGGGGTCGGGAAAAACTGTTTTTT.